These T cell receptor beta chains were read from a single sample in a study of CD8 T cells in ankylosing spondylitis. TCRdb re-called the 5' RACE reads through MiXCR, storing one row per CDR3 protein. This table has 750,000 to 850,000 distinct CDR3 sequences, 12% appearing once. The sample was blood, either unsorted or a sorted T cell fraction (not recorded which). The receptors here all came from a male donor with ankylosing spondylitis. Each CDR3 is given with its conserved first and last residue. A D gene is named only where the DNA matches it firmly. Expanded clones are given a class, and other clones once, few, many or no size at all.

>TRBJ1-2|few|TRBV7-2|-
CASSSPNINYGYTF
TGTGCCAGCAGCTCACCGAACATTAACTATGGCTACACCTTC
>TRBJ2-5|-|TRBV29-1|TRBD1
CSTRGQGGNETQYF
TGCAGCACAAGAGGACAGGGGGGGAACGAGACCCAGTACTTC
>TRBJ2-7|-|TRBV11-2|TRBD1
CASSDRTGGTYEQYF
TGTGCCAGCAGTGATAGGACAGGGGGTACCTACGAGCAGTACTTC
>TRBJ1-5|-|TRBV4-1|-
CASSQEVQGNQPQHF
TGCGCCAGCAGCCAAGAGGTCCAGGGAAATCAGCCCCAGCATTTT
>TRBJ2-1|-|TRBV7-9|TRBD2
CASSAPGLADNEQFF
TGTGCCAGCAGCGCGCCGGGACTAGCGGACAATGAGCAGTTCTTC
>TRBJ1-4|few|TRBV6-1|TRBD1
CASSAYRGRDEKLFF
TGTGCCAGCAGTGCCTACAGGGGGCGAGATGAAAAACTGTTTTTT
>TRBJ2-3|few|TRBV10-3|TRBD1
CAIRTGTGGDTQYF
TGTGCCATCAGGACCGGGACAGGGGGAGATACGCAGTATTTT
>TRBJ2-1|many|TRBV5-1|-
CASSLSLNEQFF
TGCGCCAGCAGCTTGAGCCTCAATGAGCAGTTCTTC
>TRBJ2-7|-|TRBV15|TRBD2
CATSRDKTSGGYEQYF
TGTGCCACCAGCAGAGATAAAACTAGCGGGGGTTACGAGCAGTACTTC
>TRBJ2-7|few|TRBV7-2|TRBD2
CASSLRAGISYEQYF
TGTGCCAGCAGCTTAAGAGCGGGAATCTCCTACGAGCAGTACTTC
>TRBJ2-3|-|TRBV29-1|-
CSIDRDSDTQYF
TGCAGCATCGACAGGGACTCAGATACGCAGTATTTT
>TRBJ2-7|-|TRBV20-1|-
CSARVAEVPYEQYF
TGCAGTGCTAGAGTAGCGGAGGTTCCCTACGAGCAGTACTTC
>TRBJ1-1|few|TRBV20-1|-
CSALGGAGAEAFF
TGCAGTGCTCTGGGGGGGGCTGGGGCTGAAGCTTTCTTT
>TRBJ2-2|few|TRBV5-1|-
CASSPDSARANTGELFF
TGCGCCAGCAGCCCGGACTCAGCTAGGGCGAACACCGGGGAGCTGTTTTTT
>TRBJ1-6|many|TRBV5-1|-
CASSGNPVSNSPLHF
TGCGCCAGCAGCGGCAACCCGGTCTCTAATTCACCCCTCCACTTT
>TRBJ1-6|once|TRBV28|-
CASSSQGFLHF
TGTGCCAGCAGTTCACAGGGTTTCCTCCACTTT
>TRBJ2-7|few|TRBV5-1|TRBD2
CASSREGSKYEQYF
TGCGCCAGCAGCCGGGAGGGGTCGAAGTACGAGCAGTACTTC
>TRBJ2-1|many|TRBV5-1|-
CASSLPTSRHEQFF
TGCGCCAGCAGCCTACCCACCTCCAGGCATGAGCAGTTCTTC
>TRBJ1-3|-|TRBV27|-
CASSFIGPGNTIYF
TGTGCCAGCAGTTTTATTGGTCCCGGAAACACCATATATTTT
>TRBJ1-2|few|TRBV7-2|TRBD1
CASSFGTVAYGYTF
TGTGCCAGCAGCTTCGGGACAGTAGCCTATGGCTACACCTTC
>TRBJ1-4|-|TRBV7-2|-
CASSLGVSEKLFF
TGTGCCAGCAGCTTAGGGGTTAGTGAAAAACTGTTTTTT
>TRBJ2-7|-|TRBV7-2|TRBD1
CASSPYPGQTYEQYF
TGTGCCAGCAGCCCATATCCGGGACAGACCTACGAGCAGTACTTC
>TRBJ1-5|few|TRBV7-2|-
CASSLGRGMYQPQHF
TGTGCCAGCAGCTTAGGGCGGGGAATGTATCAGCCCCAGCATTTT
>TRBJ2-1|-|TRBV2|-
CASSAEGVQFF
TGTGCCAGCAGTGCCGAAGGAGTGCAGTTCTTC
>TRBJ1-1|few|TRBV5-1|-
CASSLEQGGSTEAFF
TGCGCCAGCAGCTTGGAACAGGGAGGGAGCACTGAAGCTTTCTTT
>TRBJ1-1|many|TRBV29-1|-
CSVGTGSTEAFF
TGCAGCGTTGGTACAGGGAGCACTGAAGCTTTCTTT
>TRBJ2-1|-|TRBV3-1|-
CASSQLEGLKALF
TGTGCCAGCAGCCAATTAGAGGGTCTTAAGGCTCTCTTC
>TRBJ2-7|-|TRBV7-9|-
CASSGGGQYF
TGTGCCAGCTCCGGGGGTGGGCAGTACTTC